The following is a TCR beta chain sequence with its context. Generated by immunoSEQ multiplex PCR, the TCRdb table keeps only in-frame clones and is missing some. The table lists approximately 250,000 clones, about 90% of them singletons. There are 15 residues in the CDR3. J was trimmed by 6 bases and V by 5 bases; bases with no gene match: 6. Germline values: CDR1 KGHSH, CDR2 LQKENI. This sample is drawn from a study of blood T cell repertoires in COVID-19. The chain carries TRBV18 and TRBJ2-2, with 10 bases matching TRBD2. Sequencing input: PBMCs or T cells enriched from blood (not recorded which). The receptor comes from a woman in her 30s with acute COVID-19. The CDR3 here is CASSTAGGAAGELFF. In DNA, the CDR3 is TGTGCCAGCTCAACAGCGGGAGGGGCCGCCGGGGAGCTGTTTTTT.